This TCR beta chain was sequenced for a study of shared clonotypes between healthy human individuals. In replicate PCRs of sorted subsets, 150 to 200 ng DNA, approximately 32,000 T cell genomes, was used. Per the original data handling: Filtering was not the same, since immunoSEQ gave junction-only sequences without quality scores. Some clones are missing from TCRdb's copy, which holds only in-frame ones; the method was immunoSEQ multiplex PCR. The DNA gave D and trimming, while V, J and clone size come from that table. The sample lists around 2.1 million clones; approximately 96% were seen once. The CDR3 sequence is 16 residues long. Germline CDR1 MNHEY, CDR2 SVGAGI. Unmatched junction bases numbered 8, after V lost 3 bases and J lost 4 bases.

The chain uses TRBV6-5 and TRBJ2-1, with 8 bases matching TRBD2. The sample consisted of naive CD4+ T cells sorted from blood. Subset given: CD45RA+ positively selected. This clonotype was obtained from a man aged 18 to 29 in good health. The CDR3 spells CASSYSSGPFYNEQFF. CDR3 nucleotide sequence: TGTGCCAGCAGTTATTCTAGCGGGCCCTTTTACAATGAGCAGTTCTTC.